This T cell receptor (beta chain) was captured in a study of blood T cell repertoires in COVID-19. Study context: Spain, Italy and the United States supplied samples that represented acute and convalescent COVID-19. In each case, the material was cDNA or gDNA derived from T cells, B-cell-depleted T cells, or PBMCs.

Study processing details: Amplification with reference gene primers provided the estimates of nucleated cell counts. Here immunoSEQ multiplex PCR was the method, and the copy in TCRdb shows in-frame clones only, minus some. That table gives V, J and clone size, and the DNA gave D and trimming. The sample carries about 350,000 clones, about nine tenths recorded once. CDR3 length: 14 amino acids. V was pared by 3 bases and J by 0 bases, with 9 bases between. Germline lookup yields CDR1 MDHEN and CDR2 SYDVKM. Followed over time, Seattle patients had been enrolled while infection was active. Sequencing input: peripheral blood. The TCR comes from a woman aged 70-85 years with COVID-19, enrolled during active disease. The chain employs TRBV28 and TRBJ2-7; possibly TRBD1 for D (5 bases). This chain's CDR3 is CASSFRQSSYEQYF. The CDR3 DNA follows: TGTGCCAGCAGTTTTCGACAGAGCTCCTACGAGCAGTACTTC.